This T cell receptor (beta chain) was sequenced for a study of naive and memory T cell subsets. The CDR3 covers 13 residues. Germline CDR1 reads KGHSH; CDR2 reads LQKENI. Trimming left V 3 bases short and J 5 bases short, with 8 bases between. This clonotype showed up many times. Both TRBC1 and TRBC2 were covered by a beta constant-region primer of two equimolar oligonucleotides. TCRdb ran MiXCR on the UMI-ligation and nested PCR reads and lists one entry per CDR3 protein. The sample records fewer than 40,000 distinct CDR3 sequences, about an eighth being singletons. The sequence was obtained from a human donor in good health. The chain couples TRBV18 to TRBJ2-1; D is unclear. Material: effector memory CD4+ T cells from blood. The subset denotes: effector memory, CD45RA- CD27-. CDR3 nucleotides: TGTGCCAGCTCACCTGGCTTAAACAATGAGCAGTTCTTC. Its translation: CASSPGLNNEQFF. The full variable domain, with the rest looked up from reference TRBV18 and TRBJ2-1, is NAGVMQNPRHLVRRRGQEARLRCSPMKGHSHVYWYRQLPEEGLKFMVYLQKENIIDESGMPKERFSAEFPKEGPSILRIQQVVRGDSAAYFCASSPGLNNEQFFGPGTRLTVL.